The present entry profiles one T cell receptor beta chain with its context. This sample is part of a study of T cells in Graves' hyperthyroidism and ophthalmopathy. V dropped 6 bases and J dropped 1 base, with 16 bases sitting between them. The germline V gene has CDR1 DFQATT and CDR2 SNEGSKA (reference sequence). This CDR3 is built from 15 residues. RNA transcripts yielded amplified TCR beta CDR3 regions. The TCR CDR3 was amplified in a first-round RT-PCR using the HTBI primer set. TCRdb reanalysed the multiplex PCR reads using MiXCR and keeps one entry per CDR3 protein. Of hundreds of thousands of distinct CDR3 sequences listed, roughly 37% are singletons.

Specimen: blood. The J gene is TRBJ1-5, the V gene TRBV20-1, with a possible D match to TRBD1 (5 bases). This clonotype was sampled from a young man with Graves' hyperthyroidism. The chain's CDR3 is CSAREGGASNQPQHF. CDR3 nucleotide sequence: TGCAGTGCCAGGGAGGGAGGGGCGAGCAATCAGCCCCAGCATTTT.